A single sample gave rise to the 29 T cell receptor beta chains below, sequenced in a study of regulatory T cells in long-lasting Graves disease (dated by TCRdb to the early 2020s). Preparation of the library involved multiplex PCR. TCRdb names Illumina HiSeq 4000 as the instrument used. To build TCR beta libraries, CDR3 regions were amplified by Arm-PCR using iRepertoire HTBI primers. TCRdb handled the public reads itself, with Q25 trimming in fastp and clone calling in MiXCR, and kept productive beta chains. Each record represents a unique CDR3 protein, reported with the most common genes and DNA among its rows. The sample table shows fewer than 550,000 distinct CDR3 sequences, and about 22% are seen once. The biggest ten clones account for roughly 6.9% of the sample. The time point label, read with the paper, signifies: persistent/refractory GD, antithyroid drugs over 5 years with positive TRAb. For both TCR sequencing and RNA sequencing, RNA was extracted from PBMCs using TRIzol.

The source was peripheral blood mononuclear cells (PBMCs), collected when the disease was refractory, from a patient treated with antithyroid drugs. The source of these receptors is a female donor with Graves disease.

Only a few counts were recorded for this clonotype. The genes are TRBV6-1 and TRBJ2-1, with unresolved D. Between the trimmed V and J ends, which lost 1 base and 2 bases, there was a span of 3 bases. Germline lookup yields CDR1 MNHNS and CDR2 SASEGT. This CDR3 region has 13 residues. The CDR3 loop is CASSEVAYNEQFF. The CDR3 DNA sequence: TGTGCCAGCAGTGAAGTGGCCTACAATGAGCAGTTCTTC.

This clonotype was detected many times. The rearrangement joins TRBV9 to TRBJ1-2; D uncertain. Germline V gives CDR1 SGDLS, CDR2 YYNGEE. V lost 0 bases to trimming and J lost 5 bases, with 8 bases between them. There are 13 residues in the CDR3. The CDR3 region has the DNA TGTGCCAGCAGCGTAGAGGCACATTATGGCTACACCTTC. As protein: CASSVEAHYGYTF.

The V and J genes are TRBV11-2 and TRBJ2-1, with D possibly being TRBD2 (6 bases). Germline CDR1 SGHAT, CDR2 FQNNGV. CDR3 size: 16 residues. V shed 3 bases and J shed 9 bases, with 21 bases lying between them. The CDR3 sequence is CASSFLLDPGGVEQFF. The DNA for the CDR3 is TGTGCCAGCAGCTTCCTTCTAGATCCGGGCGGGGTTGAGCAGTTCTTC.

This sequence joins TRBV24-1 and TRBJ2-3, with 12 bases matching TRBD2. Germline CDR1 reads KGHDR; CDR2 reads SFDVKD. CDR3 size: 17 residues. With V trimmed by 3 bases and J by 3 bases, 6 bases remained unmatched. The CDR3 is CATSDPVTSGGTDTQYF. The CDR3 DNA reads TGTGCCACCAGTGATCCAGTGACTAGCGGGGGTACAGATACGCAGTATTTT.

Of note for this clonotype: A clone one base away is much larger, so this may be a read error. This chain uses TRBV28 with TRBJ2-1; the D gene is possibly TRBD2 (6 bases). TRBJ2-5 matches the DNA end more closely, so the J call is doubtful. CDR1 is MDHEN and CDR2 is SYDVKM in the germline V gene. There are 16 residues in the CDR3. The CDR3 DNA sequence: TGTGCCAGCAACCCTTCAACCCCGGGAGATCAAGAGGCCCAGTACTTC. Translated, it gives CASNPSTPGDQEAQYF.

This chain joins TRBV5-1 and TRBJ1-3; TRBD1 is a possible D gene (5 bases). The CDR3 sequence is 15 residues long. CDR1 is SGHRS, CDR2 YFSETQ, per germline. V was pared by 3 bases and J by 0 bases, with 10 bases between. For the CDR3, the DNA is TGCGCCAGCAGCTGGGACGTTATCTCTGGAAACACCATATATTTT. It specifies CASSWDVISGNTIYF.

This clonotype was seen many times. The rearrangement uses TRBV6-2 or TRBV6-3 and TRBJ1-1; TRBD1 agrees at 7 bases. Looked up from germline, CDR1 is MNHEY and CDR2 is SVGEGT. This CDR3 comprises 15 residues. V lost 4 bases to trimming and J lost 2 bases; unmatched junction nucleotides: 7. CDR3 sequence: CASSLSGTVNTEAFF. DNA for the CDR3: TGTGCCAGCAGTTTATCCGGGACAGTCAACACTGAAGCTTTCTTT.

This clonotype was seen only a few times. The chain uses TRBV20-1 and TRBJ1-3, with D hard to call. The CDR3 runs to 12 residues. Germline values: CDR1 DFQATT, CDR2 SNEGSKA (reference sequence). The ends were cut back, 5 bases at V and 4 bases at J, with 9 bases in the middle. The CDR3 bases are TGCAGTGCTCCCGGCGTCGGAAACACCATATATTTT. Translating it yields CSAPGVGNTIYF.

This clonotype appeared once. Written as DNA, the CDR3 is TGTGCCAGCAGTTACTCGGACAGGGACCAAGAGACCCAGTACTTC. Its translation: CASSYSDRDQETQYF. The chain carries TRBV6-2 or TRBV6-3 and TRBJ2-5; 8 bases are a match to TRBD1. The CDR3 extends over 15 amino acids. CDR1 and CDR2 from the germline V gene are MNHEY and SVGEGT. Germline trimming cut 0 bases from V and 0 bases from J; bases unmatched to any gene: 0.

Remarks on this clonotype: Since a much larger clone is just one base distant, this may be a read error. The CDR3 sequence is CASSPGTGGRGSYGYAF. DNA for the CDR3: TGTGCCAGCAGCCCCGGGACAGGGGGCCGCGGGAGCTATGGCTACGCCTTC. The rearrangement links TRBV7-8 to TRBJ1-2, with 12 bases fitting TRBD1. CDR1 and CDR2 (germline): SGHVS, FQNEAQ. This CDR3 region has 17 residues.

This clonotype was counted at least ten times. This chain links TRBV20-1 with TRBJ1-2, with 11 positions matching TRBD1. The trim removed 0 bases at V and 6 bases at J, leaving 3 bases unmatched. The CDR3 has 14 residues. The germline V gene encodes CDR1 DFQATT and CDR2 SNEGSKA (reference sequence). The CDR3 DNA is TGCAGTGCTAGAGAGGACAGGGGGCCGGATGGCTACACCTTC. This translates into CSAREDRGPDGYTF.

A note on this clonotype: Since no conserved phenylalanine or tryptophan closes the CDR3, a read error is the likely cause. CDR3 sequence (DNA): TGTGCCAGCAGTTACTCTTCCCTTCCGGGAAACGTCAATGAGCAGTTCTCC. This codes for CASSYSSLPGNVNEQFS. V and J are TRBV25-1 and TRBJ2-1; D may be TRBD2 (5 bases). The V end lost 5 bases, the J end lost 6 bases, and 23 bases lay between the germline ends. CDR3 length equals 17 residues. Germline lookup yields CDR1 MGHDK and CDR2 SYGVNS.

This clonotype came up a few times. The V call is TRBV3-1, the J call TRBJ1-5; the D is unclear. The CDR3 totals 14 residues. Germline CDR1 LGHDT, CDR2 YNNKEL (reference sequence). Between the trimmed V and J ends, which lost 8 bases and 0 bases, there was a span of 11 bases. CDR3 coding DNA: TGTGCCAGCGGGTCGGAGGGTAGCAATCAGCCCCAGCATTTT. Residues: CASGSEGSNQPQHF.

Ten or more counts support this clonotype. The chain uses TRBV28 and TRBJ1-2; D may be TRBD1 (5 bases). Trimming pared 3 bases from V and 5 bases from J, leaving 13 bases between. Germline V gives CDR1 MDHEN, CDR2 SYDVKM. The CDR3 length is 14 residues. The CDR3 coding sequence is TGTGCCAGCAGTTTGGGGGGGTCGGGGTATGGCTACACCTTC. It encodes CASSLGGSGYGYTF.

The V and J genes are TRBV4-3 and TRBJ2-7; the D is unclear. V was trimmed by 0 bases and J by 2 bases, leaving 8 bases between them. Germline values: CDR1 LGHNA, CDR2 YSLEER. CDR3 length equals 14 residues. The CDR3: CASSQDLAPYEQYF. CDR3 bases: TGCGCCAGCAGCCAAGATCTTGCCCCCTACGAGCAGTACTTC.

This clonotype has ten or more counts. The chain uses TRBV2 and TRBJ1-2; D perhaps matches TRBD1 (5 bases). Trimming shortened V by 8 bases and J by 2 bases, and 12 bases separated the two germline ends. The CDR3 runs to 13 residues. CDR1 is SNHLY, CDR2 FYNNEI, per germline. CDR3 protein: CASSGDLNYGYTF. The CDR3 coding sequence is TGTGCCAGCTCGGGGGATTTAAACTATGGCTACACCTTC.

This rearrangement joins TRBV5-5 to TRBJ2-5, with D tentatively TRBD1 or TRBD2 (5 bases each). Trimming took off 1 base at V and 5 bases at J, with 12 bases between the two ends. The CDR3 has 14 amino acids. CDR1 and CDR2 from the germline V gene are SGHKS and YYEKEE (reference sequence). The CDR3 nucleotides read TGTGCCAGCAGCTTGACAGGAGGCGACGAGACCCAGTACTTC. Translated, it gives CASSLTGGDETQYF.

The chain is built from TRBV2 and TRBJ1-2; 11 nucleotides agree with TRBD1. The CDR3 contains 17 residues. Germline V gives CDR1 SNHLY, CDR2 FYNNEI. V gave up 6 bases and J gave up 0 bases; unmatched junction bases: 9. The CDR3 coding sequence is TGTGCCAGCAGAGACCGGACAGGGGGCCGAGCTAACTATGGCTACACCTTC. It translates to CASRDRTGGRANYGYTF. Full variable domain (outside the CDR3, taken from reference TRBV2 and TRBJ1-2): EPEVTQTPSHQVTQMGQEVILRCVPISNHLYFYWYRQILGQKVEFLVSFYNNEISEKSEIFDDQFSVERPDGSNFTLKIRSTKLEDSAMYFCASRDRTGGRANYGYTFGSGTRLTVV.

This clonotype was counted a few times. V and J are TRBV29-1 and TRBJ2-1; tentative D call: TRBD2 (6 bases). From germline, CDR1 is SQVTM and CDR2 ANQGSEA. This CDR3 has 13 amino acids. V lost 4 bases, J lost 7 bases, and 14 bases lay in between. This CDR3 is CSVGGGLRNEQFF. DNA for the CDR3: TGCAGCGTTGGCGGAGGGCTTAGGAATGAGCAGTTCTTC.

This clonotype was detected ten times or more. The chain couples TRBV7-9 to TRBJ1-1; no clear D gene. Trimming removed 5 bases at V and 1 base at J, with 8 bases between. The CDR3 runs 13 residues. In germline, CDR1 is SEHNR, CDR2 FQNEAQ (reference sequence). Written as DNA, the CDR3 is TGTGCCAGCAGCCAAACACAGAACACTGAAGCTTTCTTT. This codes for CASSQTQNTEAFF.

The rearrangement uses TRBV19 and TRBJ2-7; tentatively, D is TRBD1 (6 bases). The CDR3 totals 13 residues. V gave up 4 bases and J gave up 3 bases, with 10 bases separating them. Per the germline V gene, CDR1 is LNHDA and CDR2 is SQIVND (reference sequence). The CDR3 DNA reads TGTGCCAGTAGTACTAGGGGGTTCTACGAGCAGTACTTC. Protein: CASSTRGFYEQYF.

The table lists this clonotype with many counts. The rearrangement joins TRBV28 to TRBJ1-2, with D tentatively TRBD1 (5 bases). Germline CDR1 and CDR2: MDHEN and SYDVKM. V was shortened by 8 bases and J by 2 bases, with 12 bases between the two germline ends. The CDR3 runs 13 residues. The CDR3, as DNA: TGTGCCAGCGAATACGACAGAAACTATGGCTACACCTTC. Translation: CASEYDRNYGYTF.

The CDR3 here is CASSDGQGSSYNSPLHF. The CDR3 region has the DNA TGTGCCAGCAGCGACGGACAGGGCAGCTCCTATAATTCACCCCTCCACTTT. The V and J genes are TRBV7-9 and TRBJ1-6; 8 bases align to TRBD1. CDR3 size: 17 residues. The germline CDR1 and CDR2 sequences are SEHNR and FQNEAQ (reference sequence). Losses at the gene ends were 5 bases for V and 0 bases for J; bases not matched to a gene: 6.

This clonotype was found many times. The chain recombines TRBV12-3 or TRBV12-4 with TRBJ1-1; no firm D call. The V and J ends lost 5 bases and 0 bases respectively, with 7 bases between them. The CDR3 totals 13 residues. The chain's CDR3 is CASSPLMNTEAFF. The CDR3 DNA reads as TGTGCCAGCAGTCCTCTAATGAACACTGAAGCTTTCTTT.

This clonotype has ten or more counts. The gene calls are TRBV19 and TRBJ1-5; D gene uncertain. Trimming shortened V by 5 bases and J by 1 base, and 12 bases separated the two germline ends. The length of the CDR3 is 15 residues. Germline lookup yields CDR1 LNHDA and CDR2 SQIVND (reference sequence). The CDR3 loop is CASSPMLGSNQPQHF. For the CDR3, the DNA is TGTGCCAGTAGTCCGATGCTGGGGAGCAATCAGCCCCAGCATTTT.

This clonotype came up many times. The V call is TRBV11-2, the J call TRBJ2-5; D may be TRBD2 (6 bases). The V gene's germline CDR1 is SGHAT and CDR2 FQNNGV. V lost 5 bases and J lost 2, with 12 bases in between. CDR3 length equals 14 residues. CDR3 region: CASSKGGDQETQYF. The CDR3 bases are TGTGCCAGCAGCAAGGGCGGGGATCAAGAGACCCAGTACTTC.

There are many counts of this clonotype. This chain joins TRBV15 and TRBJ2-5; weak D call: TRBD1 (6 bases). The CDR3 runs 14 residues. Germline-derived CDR1 and CDR2 are LNHNV and YYDKDF (reference sequence). V gave up 4 bases and J gave up 2 bases, with 11 bases separating them. The chain's CDR3 is CATSIQGNQETQYF. CDR3 nucleotides: TGTGCCACCAGCATACAGGGTAATCAAGAGACCCAGTACTTC.

V and J are TRBV6-1 and TRBJ2-6; TRBD1 might be the D (5 bases). V was shortened by 6 bases and J by 4 bases, with 16 bases between the two germline ends. Looked up from germline, CDR1 is MNHNS and CDR2 is SASEGT. This CDR3 is built from 16 residues. The CDR3 spells CASRSLGELGANVLTF. For the CDR3, the DNA is TGTGCCAGCAGATCGTTAGGGGAACTAGGGGCCAACGTCCTGACTTTC.

This clonotype was detected ten times or more. One junction end does not reproduce the germline sequence, and a read error may be involved. The J gene is TRBJ1-4, the V gene TRBV28; 9 bases fit TRBD1. The CDR3 length is 15 residues. Germline V gene lookup returns CDR1 MDHEN and CDR2 SYDVKM. This CDR3 reads CASSPAGQGYEKPFF. The CDR3 coding sequence is TGTGCCAGCAGTCCCGCGGGACAGGGATATGAAAAACCGTTTTTT.